These 17 T cell receptor beta chains were all obtained from the same sample, sequenced in a study of blood T cell repertoires in COVID-19. Profiling relied on immunoSEQ multiplex PCR, and the TCRdb table lists in-frame clones only, not all of them. The table includes around 350,000 clones, around 84% detected once. Sequencing was carried out using peripheral blood. The receptors were gathered from a human donor in a cohort sampled during active COVID-19.

V usage is TRBV19 and J usage is TRBJ1-1, with a tentative D call TRBD1 (5 bases). Germline lookup yields CDR1 LNHDA and CDR2 SQIVND (reference sequence). The CDR3 is 14 amino acids. Trimming took off 1 base at V and 1 base at J, with 7 bases between the two ends. The CDR3, as DNA: TGTGCCAGTAGTATAGGACAGACGAACACTGAAGCTTTCTTT. As protein: CASSIGQTNTEAFF.

The rearrangement joins TRBV3-1 (or the pseudogene TRBV3-2) to TRBJ2-7, with 7 bases that match TRBD1. The CDR3 runs 21 residues. Germline V gene lookup returns CDR1 LGHDT and CDR2 YNNKEL (reference sequence). V shed 1 base and J 2 bases; nucleotides not matched to a gene: 23. CDR3 sequence: CASSQGGQYLDIDLEAYEQYF. The CDR3 DNA follows: TGTGCCAGCAGCCAAGGGGGACAGTATCTCGATATCGACCTCGAAGCCTACGAGCAGTACTTC.

The chain is built from TRBV7-9 and TRBJ1-5; D is uncertain. CDR3 length equals 13 residues. Trimming cost V 5 bases and J 4 bases, with 9 bases left between them. Looked up from germline, CDR1 is SEHNR and CDR2 is FQNEAQ (reference sequence). CDR3 sequence reads: CASSPILNQPQHF. The CDR3, as DNA: TGTGCCAGCAGCCCGATACTTAATCAGCCCCAGCATTTT.

The chain is built from TRBV11-2 and TRBJ1-6; TRBD1 matches at 8 bases. This CDR3 spans 16 amino acids. After removal of 5 bases from V and 10 bases from J, the junction contained 13 bases not matched to a gene. From germline, CDR1 is SGHAT and CDR2 FQNNGV. CDR3 loop: CASSTYKGQGGSPLHF. CDR3 sequence (DNA): TGTGCCAGCAGCACCTACAAAGGACAGGGAGGCTCACCCCTCCACTTT.

The chain combines TRBV2 with TRBJ2-5; TRBD1 matches at 10 bases. Per germline, CDR1 SNHLY and CDR2 FYNNEI. V lost 6 bases to trimming and J lost 4 bases; unmatched junction nucleotides: 8. The CDR3 runs 15 residues. The CDR3 bases are TGTGCCAGCAGGACCGGGACAGGGGCCCCAGAGACCCAGTACTTC. Translating gives CASRTGTGAPETQYF.

J is TRBJ2-5 and V is TRBV5-4; TRBD2 agrees at 7 bases. Germline CDR1 and CDR2: SGHNT and YYREEE (reference sequence). After removal of 0 bases from V and 4 bases from J, the junction contained 6 bases not matched to a gene. The CDR3 length is 15 residues. For the CDR3, the DNA is TGTGCCAGCAGCTTGGATCCTAGCGGAGTAGAGACCCAGTACTTC. It translates to CASSLDPSGVETQYF.

The rearrangement links TRBV29-1 to TRBJ2-5; 8 bases map to TRBD1. CDR1 SQVTM and CDR2 ANQGSEA come from the germline V gene. With 6 bases clipped from V and 5 bases from J, the junction kept 8 bases outside the gene matches. The CDR3 consists of 13 residues. The CDR3 nucleotides read TGCAGCGTCCGCCCGACAGGGGCGGAGACCCAGTACTTC. Its translation: CSVRPTGAETQYF. Supplemented by reference TRBV29-1 and TRBJ2-5, the full variable domain reads SAVISQKPSRDICQRGTSLTIQCQVDSQVTMMFWYRQQPGQSLTLIATANQGSEATYESGFVIDKFPISRPNLTFSTLTVSNMSPEDSSIYLCSVRPTGAETQYFGPGTRLLVL.

This chain uses TRBV15 with TRBJ2-5, with D unresolved. The V and J ends lost 0 bases and 0 bases respectively, with 5 bases between them. CDR1 and CDR2 (germline): LNHNV, YYDKDF (reference sequence). The CDR3 extends over 14 amino acids. In DNA, the CDR3 is TGTGCCACCAGCAGAGACTTATACCAAGAGACCCAGTACTTC. It yields the protein CATSRDLYQETQYF.

The chain employs TRBV2 and TRBJ2-2; 8 nucleotides line up with TRBD2. V lost 0 bases and J lost 6; bases outside the gene matches: 0. The CDR3 totals 14 residues. Germline V gene sequence: CDR1 SNHLY, CDR2 FYNNEI. CDR3 protein: CASSEARGAGELFF. CDR3 bases: TGTGCCAGCAGTGAAGCGCGGGGGGCCGGGGAGCTGTTTTTT.

The V call is TRBV15, the J call TRBJ1-1; TRBD1 aligns across 10 bases. Per germline, CDR1 LNHNV and CDR2 YYDKDF (reference sequence). The V gene end was trimmed by 3 bases and the J gene end by 1 base; junction bases not matched to a gene: 5. The CDR3 has 16 residues. In DNA, the CDR3 is TGTGCCACCAGCAGTGAGGACAGGGGGGAGAACACTGAAGCTTTCTTT. Its translation is CATSSEDRGENTEAFF.

The J gene is TRBJ2-7, the V gene TRBV28; 12 positions match TRBD2. Germline CDR1 MDHEN, CDR2 SYDVKM. CDR3 length: 16 residues. V shed 8 bases and J 2 bases; nucleotides not matched to a gene: 10. The chain's CDR3 is CASEGGLAGHPYEQYF. The DNA of the CDR3 is TGTGCCAGCGAGGGGGGACTAGCGGGCCACCCCTACGAGCAGTACTTC.

The chain is built from TRBV28 and TRBJ2-5; 8 positions agree with TRBD1. The V gene end was trimmed by 5 bases and the J gene end by 5 bases; junction bases not matched to a gene: 10. The germline V gene encodes CDR1 MDHEN and CDR2 SYDVKM. CDR3 length equals 15 residues. This CDR3 is CASSEDRVGFETQYF. The CDR3 DNA reads TGTGCCAGCAGTGAGGACAGGGTCGGTTTTGAGACCCAGTACTTC.

This chain uses TRBV5-1 with TRBJ2-3; 10 bases are shared with TRBD2. CDR1 is SGHRS and CDR2 is YFSETQ in the germline V gene. Trimming cost V 0 bases and J 0 bases; bases outside gene matches: 4. CDR3 length: 17 amino acids. CDR3: CASSLALAGASTDTQYF. The CDR3 nucleotides read TGCGCCAGCAGCTTGGCCCTAGCGGGGGCGAGCACAGATACGCAGTATTTT. Variable domain in full (rest from reference TRBV5-1 and TRBJ2-3): KAGVTQTPRYLIKTRGQQVTLSCSPISGHRSVSWYQQTPGQGLQFLFEYFSETQRNKGNFPGRFSGRQFSNSRSEMNVSTLELGDSALYLCASSLALAGASTDTQYFGPGTRLTVL.

This chain links TRBV30 with TRBJ1-2, with D unresolved. The V end was cut by 2 bases, the J end by 1 base, with 8 bases between. Per the germline V gene, CDR1 is GTSNPN and CDR2 is SVGIG (reference sequence). This CDR3 is 13 amino acids long. Here the CDR3 DNA reads TGTGCCTGGAGTCTGGCGGATAACTATGGCTACACCTTC. Translation: CAWSLADNYGYTF.

The rearrangement links TRBV9 to TRBJ1-6, with TRBD1 matching 7 bases. Looked up from germline, CDR1 is SGDLS and CDR2 is YYNGEE. Trimming removed 4 bases from V and 7 bases from J; junction bases left unmatched: 8. This CDR3 spans 15 amino acids. The DNA of the CDR3 is TGTGCCAGCAGCCAAAGACAGGGAAACAATTCACCCCTCCACTTT. Protein: CASSQRQGNNSPLHF.

This chain uses TRBV9 with TRBJ2-1; D not resolved. Germline V gene data show CDR1 as SGDLS and CDR2 as YYNGEE. The V gene lost 0 bases and the J gene lost 8 bases, with 18 bases spanning the gap. CDR3 size: 16 residues. The CDR3 reads CASSVEERFRFDEQFF. The CDR3 region has the DNA TGTGCCAGCAGCGTAGAGGAGCGTTTTAGATTCGATGAGCAGTTCTTC.

J is TRBJ1-6 and V is TRBV5-1, with D maybe TRBD1 (5 bases). The CDR3 is 16 amino acids. Trimming removed 4 bases at V and 4 bases at J, with 15 bases between. CDR1 is SGHRS and CDR2 is YFSETQ in the germline V gene. CDR3 loop: CASSPSAGGYNSPLHF. Written as DNA, the CDR3 is TGCGCCAGCAGCCCCTCTGCTGGGGGGTATAATTCACCCCTCCACTTT.